Following are 25 T cell receptor beta chains from one sample sequenced in a study of blood T cells in healthy people across ages. The use of a sample-barcoded 5' primer and a J-beta primer mix characterized a second PCR of about 6 to 11 cycles. A single record per CDR3 protein comes from TCRdb applying MiXCR to the 5' RACE reads. The sample holds around 1,500,000 distinct CDR3 sequences, 28% seen once. The sequencing input was blood. These receptors all come from a woman aged 30 to 39 in good health.

This clonotype showed up just a few times. V usage is TRBV28 and J usage is TRBJ1-5; the D gene is possibly TRBD1 (6 bases). V was clipped by 5 bases and J by 0 bases, with 23 bases between them. The CDR3 loop spans 19 amino acids. From germline, CDR1 is MDHEN and CDR2 SYDVKM. The DNA for the CDR3 is TGTGCCAGCAGTGCTGTCCAGGGGCCTGTGGGCAATAGCAATCAGCCCCAGCATTTT. Residues: CASSAVQGPVGNSNQPQHF.

In this sample, this clonotype turned up a few times. The chain employs TRBV2 and TRBJ1-2; D perhaps matches TRBD1 (5 bases). Germline V gene data show CDR1 as SNHLY and CDR2 as FYNNEI. This CDR3 has 14 residues. The ends were cut back, 4 bases at V and 5 bases at J, with 14 bases in the middle. CDR3 DNA sequence: TGTGCCAGCAGTGGTGTGGGGGGTCAATATGGCTACACCTTC. It translates to CASSGVGGQYGYTF.

This clonotype was seen a handful of times. The chain combines TRBV11-2 with TRBJ2-1; D gene ambiguous. The CDR3 covers 13 residues. V lost 6 bases, J lost 6 bases, and 12 bases lay in between. Germline V lookup: CDR1 SGHAT, CDR2 FQNNGV. The CDR3 region is CASRTEVGNEQFF. CDR3 sequence (DNA): TGTGCCAGCAGGACCGAGGTCGGCAATGAGCAGTTCTTC.

This clonotype has more than one count but fewer than ten. The chain links TRBV20-1 to TRBJ2-5; D remains unclear. V gave up 6 bases and J gave up 11 bases, with 25 bases separating them. The CDR3 runs to 14 residues. Germline V lookup: CDR1 DFQATT, CDR2 SNEGSKA (reference sequence). This CDR3 reads CSAASQYPYNEQYF. CDR3 coding DNA: TGCAGTGCGGCGTCCCAGTACCCCTACAATGAGCAGTACTTC.

This clonotype was seen repeatedly, ten times or more. This chain connects TRBV7-2 to TRBJ2-1; 8 bases agree with TRBD2. The CDR3 loop spans 14 amino acids. V trimming: 6 bases; J trimming: 8 bases; junction bases outside the gene matches: 9. Germline V gene data show CDR1 as SGHTA and CDR2 as FQGNSA. In nucleotides, the CDR3 is TGTGCCAGCAGTTCCGGACTAGCCGGGTATGAGCAGTTCTTC. It translates to CASSSGLAGYEQFF.

J is TRBJ2-1 and V is TRBV9; 10 positions agree with TRBD1. The CDR3 runs to 16 residues. Germline V gene sequence: CDR1 SGDLS, CDR2 YYNGEE. J lost 5 bases, V lost 4 bases, and 9 bases had no gene match. The CDR3 DNA sequence: TGTGCCAGCAGCCCCCGGATAGGACAGGGGGACAATGAGCAGTTCTTC. Translated: CASSPRIGQGDNEQFF.

This clonotype came up a few times. The junction does not match germline at one end; this may be a read error. The gene calls are TRBV20-1 and TRBJ2-5, with D possibly TRBD2 on 6 matching bases. The CDR3 totals 16 residues. Germline V lookup: CDR1 DFQATT, CDR2 SNEGSKA (reference sequence). CDR3 sequence (DNA): TGCAGTGCTAGCCGCATGGGGGATAGCGGCCAAGGGACCCAGTACTTC. Encoded protein: CSASRMGDSGQGTQYF.

This chain joins TRBV29-1 and TRBJ2-3; D might be TRBD1 (6 bases). V lost 4 bases and J 10 bases, leaving 21 bases between the germline ends. The CDR3 extends over 14 amino acids. Germline CDR1 and CDR2: SQVTM and ANQGSEA. The CDR3 nucleotides read TGCAGCGTTGTAGAGACAGGATTTATCTTCGCGCAGTATTTT. This sequence encodes CSVVETGFIFAQYF.

The table lists this clonotype with a few counts. The CDR3 spells CATSENGVREQYF. As DNA, the CDR3 is TGTGCCACCAGTGAGAATGGGGTACGCGAGCAGTACTTC. The rearrangement uses TRBV24-1 and TRBJ2-7; D is uncertain. Germline V gene sequence: CDR1 KGHDR, CDR2 SFDVKD. Between the trimmed V and J ends, which lost 4 bases and 6 bases, there was a span of 12 bases. CDR3 length equals 13 residues.

This chain links TRBV20-1 with TRBJ2-5; D not resolved. Germline CDR1 reads DFQATT; CDR2 reads SNEGSKA (reference sequence). Deletions cut 3 bases from V and 6 bases from J, with 14 bases between. The CDR3 contains 13 residues. In DNA, the CDR3 is TGCAGTGCTAGGGATGGGTCATCAAAGACCCAGTACTTC. Protein product: CSARDGSSKTQYF.

The chain carries TRBV29-1 and TRBJ1-1; TRBD1 matches 7 bases. The CDR3 is 15 residues long. Germline values: CDR1 SQVTM, CDR2 ANQGSEA. The ends lost 4 bases at V and 2 bases at J; junction bases unmatched: 10. The CDR3 loop is CSVGGNTGDNTEAFF. CDR3 in DNA: TGCAGCGTTGGGGGAAACACAGGGGACAACACTGAAGCTTTCTTT.

As for this clonotype: Since a much larger clone is just one base distant, this may be a read error. This chain joins TRBV5-1 and TRBJ2-5; D may match TRBD1 or TRBD2 (5 bases each). Trimming left V 7 bases short and J 4 bases short, with 17 bases between. Per germline, CDR1 SGHRS and CDR2 YFSETQ. This CDR3 is built from 14 residues. The CDR3 sequence: CASGLIDGGETQYF. CDR3 sequence (DNA): TGCGCCAGCGGCCTCATTGATGGGGGAGAGACCCAGTACTTC.

The chain is built from TRBV15 and TRBJ2-7; 7 bases match TRBD2. After removal of 5 bases from V and 4 bases from J, the junction contained 5 bases not matched to a gene. The germline CDR1 and CDR2 sequences are LNHNV and YYDKDF (reference sequence). The CDR3 has 13 amino acids. The CDR3, as DNA: TGTGCCACCAGCGCGACCGGGGGGTACGAGCAGTACTTC. As protein: CATSATGGYEQYF.

The chain combines TRBV10-3 with TRBJ1-1; 7 positions match TRBD1. V lost 2 bases to trimming and J lost 5 bases; unmatched junction nucleotides: 11. The CDR3 has 16 residues. Germline assignment: CDR1 ENHRY and CDR2 SYGVKD. The CDR3 sequence: CAISEPQTGSRTEAFF. The CDR3 nucleotides read TGTGCCATCAGTGAGCCCCAGACAGGGTCGAGGACTGAAGCTTTCTTT.

This sequence joins TRBV29-1 and TRBJ2-7; 9 bases map to TRBD2. The junction had 7 bases not matched to a gene; V was cut back by 5 bases and J by 5 bases. CDR3 size: 13 residues. The germline gives CDR1 SQVTM, CDR2 ANQGSEA. Written as DNA, the CDR3 is TGCAGCGTTTCTAGCGGGACTTACGACGAGCAGTACTTC. Amino acid sequence: CSVSSGTYDEQYF.

Regarding this clonotype: A much larger clone differs by one base, so this may be a read error. The chain combines TRBV5-1 with TRBJ2-4, with D uncertain. The better agreement between TRBJ2-7 and the DNA end casts doubt on the J call. Germline CDR1 and CDR2: SGHRS and YFSETQ. The CDR3 covers 12 residues. CDR3 amino acids: CASSLVCREQYF. The CDR3 DNA follows: TGCGCCAGCAGCTTGGTTTGTCGCGAGCAGTACTTC.

At least ten counts were recorded for this clonotype. The CDR3 DNA reads TGCGCCAGCAGCTTGTTGGACAGCGAGTACGAGCAGTACTTC. Its translation: CASSLLDSEYEQYF. The J gene is TRBJ2-7, the V gene TRBV5-1; maybe TRBD1 (6 bases). The CDR3 runs 14 residues. Trimming stripped 1 base from V and 4 bases from J, with 12 bases between. Germline CDR1 SGHRS, CDR2 YFSETQ. Complete variable domain (other parts from reference TRBV5-1 and TRBJ2-7): KAGVTQTPRYLIKTRGQQVTLSCSPISGHRSVSWYQQTPGQGLQFLFEYFSETQRNKGNFPGRFSGRQFSNSRSEMNVSTLELGDSALYLCASSLLDSEYEQYFGPGTRLTVT.

This chain joins TRBV5-1 and TRBJ2-7, with D uncertain. The length of the CDR3 is 11 residues. The V and J ends lost 1 base and 10 bases respectively, with 9 bases between them. CDR1 SGHRS and CDR2 YFSETQ come from the germline V gene. The CDR3 region has the DNA TGCGCCAGCAGCTTGAATGGCGGCCAGTACTTC. Translation gives CASSLNGGQYF.

The chain has TRBV5-1 and TRBJ1-2; D might be TRBD1 (6 bases). V gave up 0 bases and J gave up 8 bases, with 20 bases separating them. The CDR3 runs to 16 residues. The germline V gene encodes CDR1 SGHRS and CDR2 YFSETQ. The CDR3 region is CASSLAGHGNLGGYTF. CDR3 in DNA: TGCGCCAGCAGCTTGGCGGGACACGGAAACTTGGGCGGCTACACCTTC. Looking up the rest from reference TRBV5-1 and TRBJ1-2 gives the full variable domain: KAGVTQTPRYLIKTRGQQVTLSCSPISGHRSVSWYQQTPGQGLQFLFEYFSETQRNKGNFPGRFSGRQFSNSRSEMNVSTLELGDSALYLCASSLAGHGNLGGYTFGSGTRLTVV.

This clonotype was counted only a few times. The chain is built from TRBV7-9 and TRBJ1-2; D unresolved. Germline V lookup: CDR1 SEHNR, CDR2 FQNEAQ (reference sequence). The CDR3 contains 13 residues. V was clipped by 2 bases and J by 8 bases, with 12 bases between them. The CDR3 loop reads CASSLSGQGGYTF. The CDR3 region has the DNA TGTGCCAGCAGCTTATCCGGGCAAGGGGGCTACACCTTC.

This clonotype has more than one count but fewer than ten. The chain couples TRBV2 to TRBJ2-7; the match to TRBD1 covers 8 bases. The J segment lost 2 bases and the V segment lost 4 bases, leaving 4 bases of the junction unmatched. The CDR3 totals 14 residues. Germline values: CDR1 SNHLY, CDR2 FYNNEI. The CDR3: CASSGGQGPYEQYV. DNA for the CDR3: TGTGCCAGCAGTGGCGGACAGGGCCCCTACGAGCAGTACGTC.

The table lists this clonotype with a few counts. The chain links TRBV28 to TRBJ2-7; D call uncertain. Germline assignment: CDR1 MDHEN and CDR2 SYDVKM. V was trimmed by 5 bases and J by 4 bases, leaving 9 bases between them. The CDR3 has 12 residues. The CDR3 sequence is CASSASCYEQYF. Here the CDR3 DNA reads TGTGCCAGCAGTGCTTCCTGTTACGAGCAGTACTTC.

This clonotype was observed once. The CDR3 nucleotides read TGTGCCAGCTCACACCGGGACGGTAATGAAAAACTGTTTTTT. This gives the protein CASSHRDGNEKLFF. V is TRBV18 and J is TRBJ1-4; possibly TRBD1 for D (5 bases). The CDR3 sequence is 14 residues long. CDR1 is KGHSH, CDR2 LQKENI, per germline. Trimming pared 4 bases from V and 4 bases from J, leaving 10 bases between.

The chain is built from TRBV7-9 and TRBJ2-1, with D perhaps matching TRBD2 (5 bases). Germline-derived CDR1 and CDR2 are SEHNR and FQNEAQ (reference sequence). The CDR3 consists of 14 residues. V dropped 1 base and J dropped 7 bases, with 11 bases sitting between them. CDR3 residues: CASSLDQRPNEQFF. The CDR3 DNA is TGTGCCAGCAGCTTAGACCAGCGGCCGAATGAGCAGTTCTTC.

The sample holds many counts of this clonotype. This chain connects TRBV18 to TRBJ2-5; 8 nucleotides agree with TRBD1. Germline V lookup: CDR1 KGHSH, CDR2 LQKENI. V was clipped by 4 bases and J by 4 bases; unmatched bases: 2. This CDR3 is built from 13 residues. This CDR3 is CASSQGTGETQYF. In DNA, the CDR3 is TGTGCCAGCTCACAGGGGACAGGAGAGACCCAGTACTTC.